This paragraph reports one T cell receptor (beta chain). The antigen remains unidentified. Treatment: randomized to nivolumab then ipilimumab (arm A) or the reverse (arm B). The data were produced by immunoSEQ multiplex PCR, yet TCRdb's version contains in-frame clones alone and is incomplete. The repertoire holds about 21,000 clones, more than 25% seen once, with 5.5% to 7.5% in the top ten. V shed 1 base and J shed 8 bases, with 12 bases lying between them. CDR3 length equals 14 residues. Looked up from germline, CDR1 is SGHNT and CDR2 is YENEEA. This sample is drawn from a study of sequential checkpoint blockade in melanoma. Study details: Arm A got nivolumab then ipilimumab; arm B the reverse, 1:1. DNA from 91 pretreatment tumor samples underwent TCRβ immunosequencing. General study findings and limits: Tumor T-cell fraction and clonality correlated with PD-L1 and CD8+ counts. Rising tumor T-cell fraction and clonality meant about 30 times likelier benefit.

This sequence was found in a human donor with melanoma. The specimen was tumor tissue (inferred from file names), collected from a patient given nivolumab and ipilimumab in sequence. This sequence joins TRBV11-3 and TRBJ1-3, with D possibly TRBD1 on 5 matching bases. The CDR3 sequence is CASSLGSGMDTIYF. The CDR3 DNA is TGTGCCAGCAGCTTAGGGTCAGGGATGGACACCATATATTTT.